This TCR beta chain appears in the sequencing data of a study of cytomegalovirus exposure and HLA in healthy donors. Study details: There were fewer than 130 million unique TCR beta sequences, drawn from about 180 million T cells, in an earlier analysis. Assignment to the Caucasian-associated ancestry cluster applied to around four fifths of the approximately 400 genotyped donors. Notes on the study in general: Of the V segments, some could not be distinguished, including TRBV6-2 and TRBV6-3, and were excluded. In a later analysis, TCR beta V- and J-gene trimming was associated with a missense DCLRE1C variant.

Looked up from germline, CDR1 is SGHRS and CDR2 is YFSETQ. The CDR3 has 15 amino acids. The sample holds one count of this clone. The antigen remains undetermined. At one boundary the junction diverges from the germline segment, which might be a read error. Amplification used 60 Vbeta primers and 13 Jbeta primers. The data were produced by immunoSEQ multiplex PCR, yet TCRdb's version contains in-frame clones alone and is incomplete. The sample contains about 140,000 clones, around 81% of which appear only once. Input material: PBMCs. The TCR originated in a man aged 45-65 years in good health and CMV-seronegative. The chain links TRBV5-1 to TRBJ2-7, with 9 bases fitting TRBD1. As DNA, the CDR3 is TGCGCCAGCAGTCCTTATCCGGGACAGGGATCTTATTGGCACTTC. Translating it yields CASSPYPGQGSYWHF.